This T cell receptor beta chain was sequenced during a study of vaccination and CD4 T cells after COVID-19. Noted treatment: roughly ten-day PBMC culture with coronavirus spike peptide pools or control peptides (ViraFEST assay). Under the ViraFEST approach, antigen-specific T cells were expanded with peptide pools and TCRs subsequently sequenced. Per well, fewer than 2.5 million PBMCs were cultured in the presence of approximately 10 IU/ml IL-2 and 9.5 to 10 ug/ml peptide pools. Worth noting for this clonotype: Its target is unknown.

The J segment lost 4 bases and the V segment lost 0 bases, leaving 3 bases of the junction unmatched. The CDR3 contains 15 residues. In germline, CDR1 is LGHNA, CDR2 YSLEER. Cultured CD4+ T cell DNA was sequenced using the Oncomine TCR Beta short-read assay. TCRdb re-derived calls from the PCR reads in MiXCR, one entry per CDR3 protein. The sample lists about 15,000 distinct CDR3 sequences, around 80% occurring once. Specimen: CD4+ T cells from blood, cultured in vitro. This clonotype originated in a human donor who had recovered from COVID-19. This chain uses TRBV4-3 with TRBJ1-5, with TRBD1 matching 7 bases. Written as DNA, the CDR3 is TGCGCCAGCAGCCAAGAGACAGGGACTAATCAGCCCCAGCATTTT. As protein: CASSQETGTNQPQHF.